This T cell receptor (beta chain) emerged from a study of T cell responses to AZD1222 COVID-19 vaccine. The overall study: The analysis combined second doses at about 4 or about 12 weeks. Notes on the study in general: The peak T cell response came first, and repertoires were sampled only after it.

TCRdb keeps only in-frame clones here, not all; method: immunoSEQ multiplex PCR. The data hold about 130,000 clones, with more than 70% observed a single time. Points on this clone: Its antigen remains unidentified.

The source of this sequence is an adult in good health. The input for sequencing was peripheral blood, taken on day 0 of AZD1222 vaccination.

This CDR3 is CASSLEVETQYF. As DNA, the CDR3 is TGCGCCAGCAGCCTGGAGGTTGAGACCCAGTACTTC. The rearrangement links TRBV5-1 to TRBJ2-5, with a tentative D call TRBD2 (5 bases). Deletions cut 4 bases from V and 5 bases from J, with 9 bases between. CDR1 and CDR2 (germline): SGHRS, YFSETQ. CDR3 size: 12 residues.